This T cell receptor (beta chain) derives from a study of CD8+ T cells in alopecia areata. The authors extracted RNA and reverse transcribed it into cDNA as the sequencing template. The table came from immunoSEQ multiplex PCR; TCRdb's copy has only in-frame clones and leaves some out. The data contain 150,000 to 200,000 clones, less than 70% of them seen just once; the ten biggest clones take up 14%. The treatment is: oral pan-JAK inhibitor, 5-10 mg twice daily. This CDR3 comprises 13 residues. CDR1 SGHNT and CDR2 YENEEA come from the germline V gene. The V and J ends lost 5 bases and 4 bases respectively, with 10 bases between them.

The sequencing used CD4+ T cells sorted from blood, collected at week 24, from a patient treated with tofacitinib. The J gene is TRBJ2-3, the V gene TRBV11-3; D call uncertain. The TCR sequence derives from a human donor with alopecia areata. In DNA form, the CDR3 reads TGTGCCAGCAGCCCGGCCCTGGCAGATACGCAGTATTTT. Translation: CASSPALADTQYF. Complete variable domain (other parts from reference TRBV11-3 and TRBJ2-3): EAGVVQSPRYKIIEKKQPVAFWCNPISGHNTLYWYLQNLGQGPELLIRYENEEAVDDSQLPKDRFSAERLKGVDSTLKIQPAELGDSAVYLCASSPALADTQYFGPGTRLTVL.